This T cell receptor (beta chain) was sequenced in a study of Tregs in tolerant kidney transplant recipients. Data came from immunoSEQ multiplex PCR; TCRdb stores just in-frame clones and leaves some out. The table shows tens of thousands of clones, with around 83% occurring only once. Thawed PBMCs were FACS-sorted into unstimulated CD4+CD25+CD127- regulatory T cells, CD4+CD25- non-regulatory cells, CD4 and CD8 cells. Study results and limitations: Validation in larger populations is needed because few patients were studied. The most relevant donor-specific Treg TCRbeta repertoire apparently came from expansion with activated donor B cells. Biological reproducibility was not directly addressed in this study.

The CDR3 runs to 17 residues. The germline V and J ends were trimmed by 0 bases and 3 bases, with 15 bases remaining between them. In germline, CDR1 is SGDLS, CDR2 YYNGEE. A few counts support this clone. Antigen unknown. This TCR was sampled from a human donor in good health. Input material: CD4+ T cells from blood. The V gene is TRBV9, the J gene TRBJ2-2, with TRBD2 as a possible D gene (6 bases). CDR3 region: CASSVAGAGRDTGELFF. In nucleotides, the CDR3 is TGTGCCAGCAGCGTAGCTGGGGCGGGAAGGGACACCGGGGAGCTGTTTTTT.